This entry lists 25 T cell receptor beta chains sequenced from one sample in a study of immune heterogeneity within non-small cell lung tumors. TCR beta CDR3 was amplified by multiplex PCR using 32 V and 13 J primers. TCRdb reprocessed the multiplex PCR reads with MiXCR, giving one entry per CDR3 protein. This table has some 14,000 distinct CDR3 sequences, about 30% appearing once. For each sample, template was 450 to 750 ng of bulk tumor genomic DNA. Multiple biopsies spaced far apart were taken from each primary tumor during surgery. Patients had untreated, newly diagnosed non-small cell lung cancer and underwent curative surgery. What was sequenced was lung tumor tissue. The receptors come from a man in his forties or fifties with non-small cell lung cancer.

This clonotype was seen a few times. The V call is TRBV7-2, the J call TRBJ2-3; D is ambiguous. Germline CDR1 is SGHTA and CDR2 is FQGNSA. The V end lost 5 bases, the J end lost 6 bases, and 6 bases lay between the germline ends. The CDR3 runs 11 residues. The CDR3 DNA reads as TGTGCCAGCAGCGGCCTGGATACGCAGTATTTT. As protein: CASSGLDTQYF.

Note on this clonotype: A junction end diverges from the germline sequence, so it may reflect a read error. The V call is TRBV5-8, the J call TRBJ2-1; unclear D gene. CDR1 and CDR2 (germline): SGHTS, YDEGEE. The CDR3 has 13 amino acids. CDR3 nucleotide sequence: TGTGCCATCAGCCGTCTGGTGATCAATGAGCAGTTCTTC. Translating it yields CAISRLVINEQFF.

Many counts were recorded for this clonotype. The chain recombines TRBV7-9 with TRBJ2-7, with D unclear. The V and J ends lost 4 bases and 5 bases respectively, with 9 bases between them. The germline gives CDR1 SEHNR, CDR2 FQNEAQ (reference sequence). The CDR3 has 12 residues. The chain's CDR3 is CASSSVKNEQYF. CDR3 bases: TGTGCCAGCAGCTCGGTAAAAAACGAGCAGTACTTC. The full variable domain, rest sourced from reference TRBV7-9 and TRBJ2-7, is DTGVSQNPRHKITKRGQNVTFRCDPISEHNRLYWYRQTLGQGPEFLTYFQNEAQLEKSRLLSDRFSAERPKGSFSTLEIQRTEQGDSAMYLCASSSVKNEQYFGPGTRLTVT.

The V and J genes are TRBV9 and TRBJ2-6; 7 nucleotides agree with TRBD2. The ends lost 0 bases at V and 0 bases at J; junction bases unmatched: 3. CDR1 and CDR2 from the germline V gene are SGDLS and YYNGEE. The CDR3 contains 17 residues. This CDR3 is CASSVASGGSGANVLTF. The CDR3 coding sequence is TGTGCCAGCAGCGTAGCTTCGGGGGGCTCTGGGGCCAACGTCCTGACTTTC.

This clonotype has more than one count but fewer than ten. The rearrangement uses TRBV12-3 or TRBV12-4 and TRBJ2-5, with 8 bases lining up with TRBD2. The CDR3 has 17 amino acids. Unmatched junction bases numbered 12, after V lost 3 bases and J lost 3 bases. The CDR3 coding sequence is TGTGCCAGCAGTTTTGTTGGGGTCGGGAGGGCCGAAGAGACCCAGTACTTC. It encodes CASSFVGVGRAEETQYF.

In this sample, this clonotype is medium-sized (0.01 to 0.1%). The gene calls are TRBV6-1 and TRBJ2-3; D is ambiguous. Germline V lookup: CDR1 MNHNS, CDR2 SASEGT. CDR3 length equals 16 residues. With 6 bases removed from V and 0 bases from J, the gap between germline ends came to 16 bases. For the CDR3, the DNA is TGTGCCAGCAGGCAAAGACCCCCCACCAGCACAGATACGCAGTATTTT. This translates into CASRQRPPTSTDTQYF.

This chain joins TRBV11-3 and TRBJ2-2, with 10 bases identical to TRBD2. Germline trimming cut 5 bases from V and 6 bases from J; bases unmatched to any gene: 6. From germline, CDR1 is SGHNT and CDR2 YENEEA. The CDR3 runs to 15 residues. The CDR3 spells CASSPSGSIPGELFF. The CDR3 nucleotides read TGTGCCAGCAGCCCTAGCGGGAGTATCCCCGGGGAGCTGTTTTTT.

With regard to this clonotype: This may be a read error: a much more frequent sequence differs by one nucleotide. This chain links TRBV30 with TRBJ1-2; tentative D call: TRBD1 (6 bases). Germline CDR1 reads GTSNPN; CDR2 reads SVGIG (reference sequence). The CDR3 totals 14 residues. V lost 2 bases to trimming and J lost 7 bases, with 17 bases between them. CDR3 in amino acids: CAWSSATGISGYTF. The CDR3 bases are TGTGCCTGGAGTTCGGCCACAGGGATCAGTGGCTACACCTTC.

For this clonotype: This sequence may be a read error, since a much larger clone differs from it by one base. This chain uses TRBV11-2 with TRBJ2-1, with D perhaps matching TRBD1 (5 bases). From germline, CDR1 is SGHAT and CDR2 FQNNGV. This CDR3 is 15 amino acids long. DNA for the CDR3: TGTGCCAACAGCTTAAACCAGGGCTCCTACAATGAGCAGTTCTTC. Translating it yields CANSLNQGSYNEQFF.

By share, this clonotype counts as medium-sized. The chain is built from TRBV24-1 and TRBJ2-2; D uncertain. Germline CDR1 and CDR2: KGHDR and SFDVKD. V was shortened by 7 bases and J by 4 bases, with 6 bases between the two germline ends. The CDR3 is made up of 12 amino acids. Here the CDR3 DNA reads TGTGCCACCAGCTGGGGCACCGGGGAGCTGTTTTTT. Protein product: CATSWGTGELFF.

The V gene is TRBV6-1, the J gene TRBJ2-1, with 10 bases lining up with TRBD2. The junction had 5 bases not matched to a gene; V was cut back by 5 bases and J by 4 bases. Germline V gives CDR1 MNHNS, CDR2 SASEGT. This CDR3 spans 15 amino acids. In DNA form, the CDR3 reads TGTGCCAGCAGTCCTAGCGGGAGCATATACAATGAGCAGTTCTTC. It encodes CASSPSGSIYNEQFF.

As for this clonotype: A junction end diverges from the germline sequence, so it may reflect a read error. The rearrangement uses TRBV20-1 and TRBJ1-1, with D perhaps matching TRBD1 (6 bases). CDR3 length equals 16 residues. Germline values: CDR1 DFQATT, CDR2 SNEGSKA (reference sequence). Here the CDR3 reads CRAREPYGTRSTEAFF. Here the CDR3 DNA reads TGCCGTGCTAGAGAGCCCTACGGGACACGGAGCACTGAAGCTTTCTTT.

This clonotype was observed at least ten times. The V and J genes are TRBV28 and TRBJ1-2; no reliable D call. V lost 6 bases, J lost 8 bases, and 19 bases lay in between. Looked up from germline, CDR1 is MDHEN and CDR2 is SYDVKM. The CDR3 is 14 amino acids. Written as DNA, the CDR3 is TGTGCCAGCAGCGGTATACGGCCCGCGGACGGCTACACCTTC. Translated: CASSGIRPADGYTF.

This clonotype counts as medium-sized. This sequence joins TRBV15 and TRBJ2-7, with TRBD1 matching over 9 bases. CDR3 length: 16 amino acids. CDR1 is LNHNV, CDR2 YYDKDF, per germline (reference sequence). The V and J ends lost 4 bases and 1 base, in that order; junction bases with no gene match: 8. The CDR3 loop is CATSTDGQGWSYEQYF. For the CDR3, the DNA is TGTGCCACCAGCACTGACGGACAGGGGTGGTCCTACGAGCAGTACTTC. The variable domain in full, completed from reference TRBV15 and TRBJ2-7, reads DAMVIQNPRYQVTQFGKPVTLSCSQTLNHNVMYWYQQKSSQAPKLLFHYYDKDFNNEADTPDNFQSRRPNTSFCFLDIRSPGLGDTAMYLCATSTDGQGWSYEQYFGPGTRLTVT.

The V gene is TRBV20-1, the J gene TRBJ1-6; 7 bases fit TRBD1. The CDR3 runs to 15 residues. V lost 5 bases, J lost 6 bases, and 10 bases stayed unmatched. CDR1 is DFQATT, CDR2 SNEGSKA, per germline (reference sequence). In DNA, the CDR3 is TGCAGTGCTCCACACAGGGGATTGCGTAATTCACCCCTCCACTTT. Encoded protein: CSAPHRGLRNSPLHF.

Notes on this clonotype: A clone one base away is much larger, so this may be a read error. This rearrangement joins TRBV25-1 to TRBJ2-1; 7 nucleotides line up with TRBD2. The germline gives CDR1 MGHDK, CDR2 SYGVNS. The CDR3 spans 17 residues. DNA of the CDR3: TGTGACAGCAGTGAATCCAGATCGGGAGGTCGGTACAATGAGCAGTTCTTC. Translation: CDSSESRSGGRYNEQFF.

The chain carries TRBV5-5 and TRBJ2-5; 7 bases agree with TRBD1. The trim removed 3 bases at V and 5 bases at J, leaving 4 bases unmatched. The CDR3 runs 13 residues. Germline CDR1 and CDR2: SGHKS and YYEKEE (reference sequence). For the CDR3, the DNA is TGTGCCAGCAGCTGGACAGGACCTGAGACCCAGTACTTC. Translating it yields CASSWTGPETQYF.

This clonotype was observed many times. The V call is TRBV5-1, the J call TRBJ1-5, with D perhaps TRBD1 (5 bases). This CDR3 has 15 amino acids. CDR1 is SGHRS, CDR2 YFSETQ, per germline. Deletions cut 3 bases from V and 1 base from J, with 11 bases between. The CDR3 spells CASSCDRDSNQPQHF. CDR3 nucleotides: TGCGCCAGCAGCTGTGACCGGGACAGCAATCAGCCCCAGCATTTT.

This clonotype was recorded many times. V usage is TRBV5-1 and J usage is TRBJ2-3; D unresolved. CDR3 length: 13 residues. Germline V gene sequence: CDR1 SGHRS, CDR2 YFSETQ. With 3 bases removed from V and 4 bases from J, the gap between germline ends came to 9 bases. The CDR3 is CASSSEPSDTQYF. In DNA, the CDR3 is TGCGCCAGCAGCTCGGAGCCCTCAGATACGCAGTATTTT. Supplemented by reference TRBV5-1 and TRBJ2-3, the full variable domain reads KAGVTQTPRYLIKTRGQQVTLSCSPISGHRSVSWYQQTPGQGLQFLFEYFSETQRNKGNFPGRFSGRQFSNSRSEMNVSTLELGDSALYLCASSSEPSDTQYFGPGTRLTVL.

CDR3 nucleotide sequence: TGTGCCACCAGCTCCCGTGCTAGGGCAAACGCTGAAGCTTTCTTT. Residues: CATSSRARANAEAFF. This chain links TRBV15 with TRBJ1-1; D gene ambiguous. This CDR3 is 15 amino acids long. Trimming removed 5 bases at V and 6 bases at J, with 19 bases between. Germline-derived CDR1 and CDR2 are LNHNV and YYDKDF (reference sequence).

This chain joins TRBV6-1 and TRBJ1-1; no reliable D call. Germline CDR1 and CDR2: MNHNS and SASEGT. Trimming took 5 bases from V and 8 from J, leaving 21 bases between them. This CDR3 has 15 amino acids. The CDR3, as DNA: TGTGCCAGCAGTCCTAAGACGACGGGTGTGATCGAAGCTTTCTTT. Residues: CASSPKTTGVIEAFF.

Comment on this clonotype: Possible read error: a much larger clone is one base away. The chain employs TRBV11-2 and TRBJ2-3, with TRBD2 identical over 9 bases. Germline CDR1 reads SGHAT; CDR2 reads FQNNGV. This CDR3 is 17 amino acids long. CDR3 in amino acids: CSSSFIGGGRVTDTQYF. The CDR3, as DNA: TGTTCCAGCAGCTTTATCGGGGGCGGGAGGGTAACAGATACGCAGTATTTT.

A note on this clonotype: It may be a read error: a sequence one base away is much more abundant. V gene TRBV2 combines with J gene TRBJ2-7, with 7 bases aligning to TRBD1. Germline V gene lookup returns CDR1 SNHLY and CDR2 FYNNEI. This CDR3 is built from 14 residues. The CDR3 DNA is TGTCCCAGCAGTCTGACAGGGACCTCCTACGAGCAGTACTTC. It is translated as CPSSLTGTSYEQYF.

In the case of this clonotype: The junction departs from the called germline gene at one end, perhaps through a read error. CDR3 amino acids: CASSGGSFSSYNDQFF. The CDR3 bases are TGTGCCAGCAGCGGTGGGTCGTTTAGCTCCTACAATGATCAGTTCTTC. The gene calls are TRBV9 and TRBJ2-1; no clear D gene. CDR3 size: 16 residues. The V gene's germline CDR1 is SGDLS and CDR2 YYNGEE.

In its sample, this clonotype is medium-sized (0.01 to 0.1%). DNA for the CDR3: TGTGCCAGCAGCCCTGGACAGGGGGCTCCCTACGAGCAGTACTTC. It yields the protein CASSPGQGAPYEQYF. The chain carries TRBV7-9 and TRBJ2-7; 11 bases agree with TRBD1. V shed 5 bases, J shed 2 bases, and the junction held 5 bases outside the gene matches. The CDR3 totals 15 residues. CDR1 is SEHNR, CDR2 FQNEAQ, per germline (reference sequence).